This is a list of T cell receptor beta chains from one sample in a study of shared clonotypes between healthy human individuals. Method: immunoSEQ multiplex PCR; TCRdb's copy keeps in-frame clones and lacks some. The sample shows 1.5 million to 1.9 million clones, approximately 98% of them seen only once. What was sequenced was naive CD4+ T cells sorted from blood. The source is a man aged 25-45 years in good health. The CDR3 runs from the conserved cysteine through the conserved F or W. Fields, in order: clone size, D gene, J gene, V gene, CDR3 DNA, CDR3 protein. The D gene is left open where the match is weak. Clone size appears in some rows only: once, few, many, or a class for an expanded clone.

>once|TRBD2|TRBJ2-7|TRBV19
TGTGCCAGTAGTATAGGAGTGCCGGGAGGCTCCTACGAGCAGTACTTC
CASSIGVPGGSYEQYF
>-|-|TRBJ2-7|TRBV2
TGTGCCAGCAGTGGGAATCATGGCGAGCAGTACTTC
CASSGNHGEQYF
>-|-|TRBJ2-1|TRBV19
TGTGCCAGTAGTATAGGCCAATACAATGAGCAGTTCTTC
CASSIGQYNEQFF
>-|TRBD1|TRBJ1-5|TRBV6-1
TGTGCCAGCAGGCCGGGACAGGCAAGGTCCCAGCATTTT
CASRPGQARSQHF
>-|-|TRBJ2-7|TRBV15
TGTGCCACCAGCAGAGCGCTCAGGGGAGAGCAGTACTTC
CATSRALRGEQYF
>once|-|TRBJ1-4|TRBV28
TGTGCCACCAGCGTAACTGGGAGACACCTGTTTTTT
CATSVTGRHLFF
>-|TRBD2|TRBJ2-1|TRBV5-1
TGCGCCAGCTCCCTCCTAGCGGGACTAAACAATGAGCAGTTCTTC
CASSLLAGLNNEQFF
>-|-|TRBJ1-4|TRBV11-2
TGTGCCAGCAGCAACTATGAAAAACTGTTTTTT
CASSNYEKLFF
>-|-|TRBJ2-7|TRBV6-1
TGTGCCAGCAGGGAGCGGGACGAGCAGTACTTC
CASRERDEQYF
>-|-|TRBJ2-5|TRBV18
TGTGCCAGCTCATCAGCTCAAGAGACCCAGTACTTC
CASSSAQETQYF
>-|-|TRBJ2-2|TRBV5-4
TGTGCCAGCAGCTCATCCGGGAACACCGGGGAGCTGTTTTTT
CASSSSGNTGELFF
>-|-|TRBJ1-2|TRBV10-3
TGTGCCATCAGTGAGTCAAGTGCTAACTATGGCTACACCTTC
CAISESSANYGYTF
>-|-|TRBJ1-5|TRBV9
TGTGCCAGCAGCGTACAGGGTAAACGAGAGGGGGATCAGCCCCAGCATTTT
CASSVQGKREGDQPQHF
>-|TRBD2|TRBJ2-3|TRBV4-1
TGCGCCAGCAGCCTCTACGGACTAGCGGGAGGCGCGGATACGCAGTATTTT
CASSLYGLAGGADTQYF
>-|-|TRBJ2-5|TRBV7-2
TGTGCCAGCAGCTTCGGTGAGACCCAGTACTTC
CASSFGETQYF
>-|-|TRBJ2-5|TRBV29-1
TGCAGCGGGGACCTTGGGCAGGACCAAGAGACCCAGTACTTC
CSGDLGQDQETQYF
>-|-|TRBJ2-1|TRBV28
TGTGCCAGCAGTTTAAGTCTAGCAATTCCCCCCAATGAGCAGTTCTTC
CASSLSLAIPPNEQFF
>once|TRBD1|TRBJ2-7|TRBV5-1
TGCGCCAGCAGCTTGGCTCCGGGACAGGGAACCTACGAGCAGTACTTC
CASSLAPGQGTYEQYF
>once|-|TRBJ1-1|TRBV14
TGTGCCAGCAGCCAATCCCGAATCGAAGCTTTCTTT
CASSQSRIEAFF
>-|-|TRBJ2-1|TRBV5-1
TGCGCCAGCAGCCAAGGACAATCCAATGAGCAGTTCTTC
CASSQGQSNEQFF